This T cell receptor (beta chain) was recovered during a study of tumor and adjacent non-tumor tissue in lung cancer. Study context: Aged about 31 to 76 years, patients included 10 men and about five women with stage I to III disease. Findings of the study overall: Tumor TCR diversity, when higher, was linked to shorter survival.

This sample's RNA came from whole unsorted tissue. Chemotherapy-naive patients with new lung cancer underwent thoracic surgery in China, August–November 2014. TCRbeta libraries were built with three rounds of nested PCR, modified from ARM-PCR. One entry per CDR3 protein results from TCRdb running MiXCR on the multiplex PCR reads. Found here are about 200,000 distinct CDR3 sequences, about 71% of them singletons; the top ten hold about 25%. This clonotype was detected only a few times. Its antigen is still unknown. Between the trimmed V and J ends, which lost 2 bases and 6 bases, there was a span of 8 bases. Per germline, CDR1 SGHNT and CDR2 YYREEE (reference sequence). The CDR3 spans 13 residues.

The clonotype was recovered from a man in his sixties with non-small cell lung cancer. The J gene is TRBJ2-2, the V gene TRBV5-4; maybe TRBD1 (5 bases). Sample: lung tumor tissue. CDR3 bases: TGTGCCAGCAGCTTACTGGGGCCCGGGGAGCTGTTTTTT. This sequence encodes CASSLLGPGELFF.